These 32 T cell receptor beta chains came from one sample sequenced in a study of CD8+CD57+ T cells in acquired aplastic anemia. TCR beta VDJ and CDR3 were profiled, and genomic DNA was the template. One entry per CDR3 protein results from TCRdb running MiXCR on the reads. Here the sample spans 200,000 to 250,000 distinct CDR3 sequences, 61% being singletons. Material: sorted CD4+, CD8+, or CD8+CD57+ T cells (not recorded which) from PBMCs. Every receptor here comes from a human donor in good health.

The chain employs TRBV6-4 and TRBJ2-1; D might be TRBD1 (6 bases). The V end lost 4 bases, the J end lost 10 bases, and 17 bases lay between the germline ends. The CDR3 has 14 residues. Germline V gives CDR1 MRHNA, CDR2 SNTAGT. CDR3 residues: CASSGAGEAGEQFF. The CDR3 nucleotides are TGTGCCAGCAGTGGGGCAGGGGAAGCCGGGGAGCAGTTCTTC.

The J gene is TRBJ2-5, the V gene TRBV7-8, with TRBD2 matching 10 bases. Trimming cost V 5 bases and J 7 bases; bases outside gene matches: 13. Per the germline V gene, CDR1 is SGHVS and CDR2 is FQNEAQ. The CDR3 is 16 amino acids. CDR3 residues: CASSLPSGSVSSTQYF. CDR3 DNA: TGTGCCAGCAGCCTCCCTAGCGGGAGTGTATCGTCGACCCAGTACTTC.

The chain is built from TRBV20-1 and TRBJ2-7, with D hard to call. In germline, CDR1 is DFQATT, CDR2 SNEGSKA (reference sequence). The CDR3 has 12 amino acids. Between the trimmed V and J ends, which lost 3 bases and 1 base, there was a span of 7 bases. The CDR3 region has the DNA TGCAGTGCTAGTACCCTTTCCTACGAGCAGTACTTC. This gives the protein CSASTLSYEQYF.

V usage is TRBV29-1 and J usage is TRBJ1-2; D possibly corresponds to TRBD1 (6 bases). The germline V and J ends were trimmed by 6 bases and 6 bases, with 20 bases remaining between them. Germline loops: CDR1 SQVTM, CDR2 ANQGSEA. The CDR3 is made up of 14 amino acids. This chain's CDR3 is CSVGGRGARHGYTF. The CDR3 region has the DNA TGCAGCGTGGGGGGGAGGGGGGCCCGCCATGGCTACACCTTC.

The gene calls are TRBV10-2 and TRBJ1-2; 8 bases align to TRBD1. The J segment lost 2 bases and the V segment lost 3 bases, leaving 5 bases of the junction unmatched. The CDR3 consists of 15 residues. Germline V CDR1 and CDR2: WSHSY, SAAADI. In DNA form, the CDR3 reads TGCGCCAGCAGTGACCCCCAGGGGGCGAACTATGGCTACACCTTC. Protein sequence: CASSDPQGANYGYTF.

The J gene is TRBJ2-7, the V gene TRBV5-1; unclear D gene. The CDR3 loop spans 15 amino acids. V lost 2 bases to trimming and J lost 5 bases, with 17 bases between them. CDR1 and CDR2 from the germline V gene are SGHRS and YFSETQ. CDR3 region: CASSLMLDTNNEQYF. CDR3 DNA: TGCGCCAGCAGCTTAATGCTAGACACAAACAACGAGCAGTACTTC.

The rearrangement links TRBV19 to TRBJ1-2, with TRBD1 as a possible D gene (6 bases). The CDR3 is 14 amino acids. Germline CDR1 is LNHDA and CDR2 is SQIVND (reference sequence). The germline V and J ends were trimmed by 4 bases and 4 bases, with 13 bases remaining between them. The CDR3 nucleotides are TGTGCCAGTAGTACACAGGGCGGACCCTATGGCTACACCTTC. Amino acids: CASSTQGGPYGYTF.

The V and J genes are TRBV7-2 and TRBJ1-2; D call uncertain. Germline CDR1 and CDR2: SGHTA and FQGNSA. The CDR3 length is 14 residues. The V end lost 5 bases, the J end lost 2 bases, and 12 bases lay between the germline ends. This chain's CDR3 is CASSQEGSNYGYTF. The CDR3 coding sequence is TGTGCCAGCAGCCAAGAGGGATCGAACTATGGCTACACCTTC.

This clonotype has a handful of counts. The chain is built from TRBV24-1 and TRBJ1-6; D unresolved. Germline V gene sequence: CDR1 KGHDR, CDR2 SFDVKD. With 6 bases removed from V and 9 bases from J, the gap between germline ends came to 11 bases. This CDR3 is 13 amino acids long. CDR3 coding DNA: TGTGCCACCAGTTCTCCCGGCGGTTCACCCCTCCACTTT. Translated, it gives CATSSPGGSPLHF.

J is TRBJ1-6 and V is TRBV20-1, with 8 bases matching TRBD1. This CDR3 has 13 residues. Germline-derived CDR1 and CDR2 are DFQATT and SNEGSKA (reference sequence). V dropped 6 bases and J dropped 9; count of bases not matched to a gene: 7. CDR3 in amino acids: CSAKPGQASPLHF. The CDR3 DNA reads TGCAGTGCCAAACCGGGACAGGCTTCACCCCTCCACTTT.

The genes are TRBV9 and TRBJ2-5; 8 positions match TRBD1. Trimming cost V 7 bases and J 7 bases; bases outside gene matches: 9. Per the germline V gene, CDR1 is SGDLS and CDR2 is YYNGEE. The CDR3 is 13 residues long. CDR3 protein: CASGDRGQGTQYF. The CDR3 nucleotides are TGTGCCAGCGGAGACAGGGGTCAGGGGACCCAGTACTTC.

The V and J genes are TRBV2 and TRBJ2-7; D gene ambiguous. Germline CDR1 SNHLY, CDR2 FYNNEI. Trimming removed 8 bases at V and 3 bases at J, with 14 bases between. The CDR3 spans 13 residues. DNA of the CDR3: TGTGCCAGCGGTTGGGTGGGCGGCTACGAGCAGTACTTC. The encoded protein is CASGWVGGYEQYF.

The chain couples TRBV19 to TRBJ2-1, with TRBD2 matching 11 bases. The J segment lost 6 bases and the V segment lost 5 bases, leaving 9 bases of the junction unmatched. Germline CDR1 is LNHDA and CDR2 is SQIVND (reference sequence). The CDR3 is made up of 16 amino acids. CDR3 loop: CASSPTSGSWGNEQFF. DNA for the CDR3: TGTGCCAGTAGTCCCACTAGCGGGAGTTGGGGCAATGAGCAGTTCTTC.

The rearrangement joins TRBV29-1 to TRBJ2-1, with a possible D match to TRBD2 (6 bases). Trimming removed 8 bases from V and 5 bases from J, with 28 bases in between. This CDR3 region has 17 residues. Germline-derived CDR1 and CDR2 are SQVTM and ANQGSEA. CDR3 residues: CSFRPLAALRGDNEQFF. The DNA of the CDR3 is TGCAGCTTCCGACCTTTAGCGGCCCTAAGGGGTGACAATGAGCAGTTCTTC.

As to this clonotype: Here the CDR3 omits its conserved ending phenylalanine or tryptophan, so a read error is the likely source. This chain uses TRBV7-2 with TRBJ2-7; D not certain. Between the trimmed V and J ends, which lost 5 bases and 1 base, there was a span of 15 bases. Germline CDR1 SGHTA, CDR2 FQGNSA. The CDR3 length is 15 residues. The CDR3 is CASSPDIRASYEQYL. The CDR3 DNA reads TGTGCCAGCAGCCCCGATATACGGGCGTCCTACGAGCAGTACCTC.

DNA of the CDR3: TGTGCCAGCAGCTTGGACTTAGGCAGGGATGGTTCACCCCTCCACTTT. Its protein is CASSLDLGRDGSPLHF. The chain recombines TRBV5-6 with TRBJ1-6, with TRBD1 as a possible D gene (5 bases). The V and J ends lost 0 bases and 9 bases respectively, with 16 bases between them. Per germline, CDR1 SGHDT and CDR2 YYEEEE. The CDR3 extends over 16 amino acids.

This clonotype was seen repeatedly, ten times or more. Written as DNA, the CDR3 is TGTGCCAGCAGCTCTAATGGACAGGATACGCAGTATTTT. Translated: CASSSNGQDTQYF. V usage is TRBV6-6 and J usage is TRBJ2-3; tentative D call: TRBD1 (6 bases). V lost 6 bases and J 6 bases, leaving 13 bases between the germline ends. Germline values: CDR1 MNHNY, CDR2 SVGAGI (reference sequence). The CDR3 consists of 13 residues.

This chain uses TRBV19 with TRBJ2-1; 13 bases fit TRBD2. V dropped 6 bases and J dropped 10; count of bases not matched to a gene: 9. This CDR3 comprises 15 residues. The germline CDR1 and CDR2 sequences are LNHDA and SQIVND (reference sequence). The CDR3 nucleotides read TGTGCCAGTAGCAAGACCGGGACTAGCGGGACAGAGCAGTTCTTC. Translation gives CASSKTGTSGTEQFF.

The V call is TRBV15, the J call TRBJ2-5; TRBD1 aligns across 11 bases. The CDR3 covers 18 residues. CDR1 and CDR2 (germline): LNHNV, YYDKDF (reference sequence). Germline trimming cut 3 bases from V and 5 bases from J; bases unmatched to any gene: 14. The CDR3 coding sequence is TGTGCCACCAGCAGCTCCAGGTCGGGACAGGGGGTTTGGGAGACCCAGTACTTC. Its protein is CATSSSRSGQGVWETQYF.

The chain couples TRBV10-1 to TRBJ2-3, with D uncertain. The V gene's germline CDR1 is WNHNN and CDR2 SYGVQD (reference sequence). CDR3 length: 10 amino acids. V was trimmed by 10 bases and J by 7 bases, leaving 9 bases between them. Written as DNA, the CDR3 is TGCGCCACGTTGGGGAATACGCAGTATTTT. Amino acid sequence: CATLGNTQYF.

This clonotype was found a few times. The CDR3 loop is CASSRSVDNTEAFF. In DNA, the CDR3 is TGTGCCAGTAGTAGATCAGTAGATAACACTGAAGCTTTCTTT. The chain has TRBV19 and TRBJ1-1; D is undetermined. The CDR3 covers 14 residues. V was clipped by 4 bases and J by 2 bases, with 11 bases between them. Germline CDR1 and CDR2: LNHDA and SQIVND (reference sequence).

This clonotype appeared many times. This chain uses TRBV20-1 with TRBJ1-2; maybe TRBD1 (5 bases). V dropped 4 bases and J dropped 6 bases, with 18 bases sitting between them. The CDR3 loop spans 14 amino acids. Germline-derived CDR1 and CDR2 are DFQATT and SNEGSKA (reference sequence). CDR3 sequence reads: CSAKALGGSDGYTF. Here the CDR3 DNA reads TGCAGTGCTAAGGCCCTGGGGGGGAGCGATGGCTACACCTTC.

The J gene is TRBJ1-6, the V gene TRBV12-3 or TRBV12-4; weak D call: TRBD1 (5 bases). V lost 2 bases and J lost 7, with 12 bases in between. This CDR3 contains 15 residues. CDR3: CASSLLGTRNSPLHF. The DNA for the CDR3 is TGTGCCAGCAGTTTATTAGGGACGAGGAATTCACCCCTCCACTTT.

This clonotype appeared a few times. The chain carries TRBV7-9 and TRBJ2-5; D not certain. Trimming stripped 1 base from V and 5 bases from J, with 14 bases between. The germline gives CDR1 SEHNR, CDR2 FQNEAQ (reference sequence). The CDR3 spans 15 residues. CDR3 sequence (DNA): TGTGCCAGCAGCTTAGGGGCCTCCTGGTCTGAGACCCAGTACTTC. Translation: CASSLGASWSETQYF.

A single count supports this clonotype. The gene calls are TRBV19 and TRBJ1-1; 8 positions agree with TRBD1. The trim removed 8 bases at V and 12 bases at J, leaving 8 bases unmatched. CDR1 is LNHDA, CDR2 SQIVND, per germline (reference sequence). There are 11 residues in the CDR3. CDR3 loop: CASARQGMSFF. CDR3 nucleotides: TGTGCCAGTGCCCGACAGGGGATGTCTTTCTTT.

The V gene is TRBV20-1, the J gene TRBJ1-5; a possible D gene is TRBD1 (5 bases). V lost 0 bases and J lost 5, with 11 bases in between. Germline V gives CDR1 DFQATT, CDR2 SNEGSKA (reference sequence). There are 14 residues in the CDR3. CDR3 DNA sequence: TGCAGTGCTAGAGAACCAGGGAGCTATCAGCCCCAGCATTTT. Its protein is CSAREPGSYQPQHF.

This chain joins TRBV10-3 and TRBJ2-2; 8 bases line up with TRBD2. Looked up from germline, CDR1 is ENHRY and CDR2 is SYGVKD. V dropped 7 bases and J dropped 2; count of bases not matched to a gene: 3. CDR3 length: 14 amino acids. As DNA, the CDR3 is TGTGCCATCACAAGCGGGAGAAACACCGGGGAGCTGTTTTTT. Translation: CAITSGRNTGELFF.

This clonotype has just a few counts. The chain's CDR3 is CASSQGGTGGQETQYF. In DNA, the CDR3 is TGTGCCAGCAGCCAAGGGGGGACAGGGGGACAAGAGACCCAGTACTTC. The chain has TRBV7-3 and TRBJ2-5, with 11 bases that match TRBD1. The CDR3 runs 16 residues. CDR1 is SGHTA, CDR2 FQGTGA, per germline. J gave up 2 bases and V 5 bases, and 7 bases lay outside the gene matches. Filled out from reference TRBV7-3 and TRBJ2-5, the complete variable domain reads GAGVSQTPSNKVTEKGKYVELRCDPISGHTALYWYRQSLGQGPEFLIYFQGTGAADDSGLPNDRFFAVRPEGSVSTLKIQRTERGDSAVYLCASSQGGTGGQETQYFGPGTRLLVL.

The J gene is TRBJ2-3, the V gene TRBV20-1; the match to TRBD2 covers 7 bases. This CDR3 comprises 16 residues. Trimming took 6 bases from V and 2 from J; bases not matched to a gene: 14. In germline, CDR1 is DFQATT, CDR2 SNEGSKA (reference sequence). As DNA, the CDR3 is TGCAGTGCCCCTGGGGGGGGGGGACCGGACACAGATACGCAGTATTTT. Translated: CSAPGGGGPDTDTQYF.

The CDR3 sequence is CAISEGQNQPQHF. The CDR3 nucleotides are TGTGCCATCAGTGAGGGACAGAATCAGCCCCAGCATTTT. The V and J genes are TRBV10-3 and TRBJ1-5, with D possibly being TRBD1 (6 bases). This CDR3 contains 13 residues. Trimming removed 2 bases at V and 4 bases at J, with 6 bases between. CDR1 is ENHRY and CDR2 is SYGVKD in the germline V gene.

V is TRBV6-2 or TRBV6-3 and J is TRBJ1-2; D is uncertain. CDR1 is MNHEY and CDR2 is SVGEGT in the germline V gene. Trimming shortened V by 5 bases and J by 1 base, and 11 bases separated the two germline ends. This CDR3 has 14 amino acids. The CDR3 is CASSRSPFNYGYTF. The CDR3, as DNA: TGTGCCAGCAGTCGATCCCCTTTTAACTATGGCTACACCTTC.

The CDR3 coding sequence is TGTGCCAGCAGCGGATGGAATGAGCAGTTCTTC. Its translation is CASSGWNEQFF. V and J are TRBV9 and TRBJ2-1; D gene uncertain. V was shortened by 3 bases and J by 7 bases, with 5 bases between the two germline ends. The CDR3 has 11 residues. Germline values: CDR1 SGDLS, CDR2 YYNGEE.